These 26 T cell receptor beta chains were sequenced from one sample in a study of shared clonotypes between healthy human individuals. Data came from immunoSEQ multiplex PCR; TCRdb stores just in-frame clones and leaves some out. In the table there are 2.5 million or so clones, approximately 90% of which are singletons. Sequenced: naive CD4+ T cells sorted from blood. The subset: CD45RA+ positively selected. Receptors originate from a man younger than 30 in good health.

This sequence joins TRBV7-9 and TRBJ1-4; D is undetermined. This CDR3 has 15 amino acids. In germline, CDR1 is SEHNR, CDR2 FQNEAQ (reference sequence). V lost 5 bases and J 2 bases, leaving 12 bases between the germline ends. CDR3 nucleotides: TGTGCCAGCAGCCTCCGGGGAGGGACTAATGAAAAACTGTTTTTT. Translation gives CASSLRGGTNEKLFF.

In this sample, this clone turned up once. This chain connects TRBV7-9 to TRBJ1-2; 7 bases agree with TRBD1. The CDR3 spans 19 residues. Germline V gene sequence: CDR1 SEHNR, CDR2 FQNEAQ (reference sequence). J lost 2 bases, V lost 5 bases, and 20 bases had no gene match. CDR3 protein: CASSPPSSGQTPRNYGYTF. The CDR3 DNA is TGTGCCAGCAGCCCCCCATCCTCGGGACAGACCCCAAGGAACTATGGCTACACCTTC.

The rearrangement joins TRBV4-1 to TRBJ1-1, with a weak D call TRBD1 (5 bases). The V gene lost 4 bases and the J gene lost 1 base, with 13 bases spanning the gap. There are 15 residues in the CDR3. Germline loops: CDR1 MGHRA, CDR2 YSYEKL. The CDR3 region is CASSLIGRANTEAFF. Here the CDR3 DNA reads TGCGCCAGCAGCCTAATCGGCAGGGCGAACACTGAAGCTTTCTTT.

About this clone: An end of the junction does not agree with germline; a read error may underlie this. The chain joins TRBV4-3 to TRBJ2-1; D is ambiguous. The CDR3 sequence is 15 residues long. Germline V lookup: CDR1 LGHNA, CDR2 YSLEER. CDR3 sequence reads: CASSQDTSSDNEQFF. CDR3 nucleotide sequence: TGCGCCAGCAGCCAAGACACTTCCTCCGACAATGAGCAGTTCTTC.

This chain links TRBV28 with TRBJ2-7; 8 positions agree with TRBD2. This CDR3 contains 15 residues. Germline-derived CDR1 and CDR2 are MDHEN and SYDVKM. Unmatched junction bases numbered 9, after V lost 6 bases and J lost 2 bases. CDR3 DNA sequence: TGTGCCAGCAGCACTCCATCGGGGGGGCCCTACGAGCAGTACTTC. Protein sequence: CASSTPSGGPYEQYF.

The chain recombines TRBV27 with TRBJ1-5; D not resolved. The CDR3 is 13 residues long. Trimming pared 6 bases from V and 4 bases from J, leaving 10 bases between. Germline CDR1 MNHEY, CDR2 SMNVEV (reference sequence). DNA for the CDR3: TGTGCCAGCAGCTGGACTACAAATCAGCCCCAGCATTTT. It translates to CASSWTTNQPQHF.

The CDR3 nucleotides are TGTGCCAGCAATCAACCGGGACAGGGGACCGGGGAGCTGTTTTTT. This translates into CASNQPGQGTGELFF. The gene calls are TRBV28 and TRBJ2-2; TRBD1 matches 10 bases. V was pared by 7 bases and J by 5 bases, with 7 bases of the junction left unmatched. Looked up from germline, CDR1 is MDHEN and CDR2 is SYDVKM. CDR3 size: 15 residues.

The rearrangement joins TRBV10-3 to TRBJ2-7; D is perhaps TRBD1 or TRBD2 (6 bases each). Germline lookup yields CDR1 ENHRY and CDR2 SYGVKD. V lost 8 bases and J 0 bases, leaving 14 bases between the germline ends. The CDR3 length is 14 residues. Written as DNA, the CDR3 is TGTGCCATCTCTGAGAGGGGGGCCTCCTACGAGCAGTACTTC. Translation: CAISERGASYEQYF.

V usage is TRBV11-1 and J usage is TRBJ2-2, with 8 bases lining up with TRBD2. This CDR3 is 14 amino acids long. The V gene end was trimmed by 5 bases and the J gene end by 8 bases; junction bases not matched to a gene: 7. The germline V gene has CDR1 SGHAT and CDR2 FQDESV (reference sequence). In DNA, the CDR3 is TGTGCCAGCAGCCGGTCGACTAGCGCTGGGGAGCTGTTTTTT. Translation: CASSRSTSAGELFF.

Only one count was recorded for this clone. The gene calls are TRBV30 and TRBJ2-7; D possibly matches TRBD1 or TRBD2 (5 bases each). Trimming pared 2 bases from V and 3 bases from J, leaving 11 bases between. Germline V CDR1 and CDR2: GTSNPN, SVGIG (reference sequence). The CDR3 contains 13 residues. CDR3 DNA: TGTGCCTGGAGTCCGGGGCAGGACTACGAGCAGTACTTC. This encodes CAWSPGQDYEQYF.

There are a few counts of this clone. This chain connects TRBV14 to TRBJ1-1; no clear D. CDR1 is SGHDN, CDR2 FVKESK, per germline. Trimming left V 0 bases short and J 6 bases short, with 11 bases between. This CDR3 has 14 residues. CDR3 coding DNA: TGTGCCAGCAGCCAAGAGGTGTTTAGTTCTGAAGCTTTCTTT. Translating gives CASSQEVFSSEAFF.

V is TRBV18 and J is TRBJ2-5; weak D call: TRBD2 (6 bases). There are 15 residues in the CDR3. Per the germline V gene, CDR1 is KGHSH and CDR2 is LQKENI. V was pared by 0 bases and J by 5 bases, with 13 bases between. CDR3 DNA: TGTGCCAGCTCACCACCGACGGGGGAGAGGGAGACCCAGTACTTC. It specifies CASSPPTGERETQYF.

The gene calls are TRBV19 and TRBJ2-7; D not certain. This CDR3 has 13 residues. Germline V gene sequence: CDR1 LNHDA, CDR2 SQIVND (reference sequence). Trimming stripped 0 bases from V and 0 bases from J, with 3 bases between. CDR3 in DNA: TGTGCCAGTAGTATAGAGAGCTCCTACGAGCAGTACTTC. Amino acid sequence: CASSIESSYEQYF.

The chain links TRBV6-1 to TRBJ1-2; no clear D. Per germline, CDR1 MNHNS and CDR2 SASEGT. The ends were cut back, 0 bases at V and 0 bases at J, with 11 bases in the middle. The CDR3 sequence is 16 residues long. CDR3 bases: TGTGCCAGCAGTGAAGCGCTTTTTTCCGCTAACTATGGCTACACCTTC. This gives the protein CASSEALFSANYGYTF.

The chain recombines TRBV5-5 with TRBJ1-5; D possibly corresponds to TRBD1 (5 bases). Trimming left V 4 bases short and J 7 bases short, with 15 bases between. The CDR3 spans 14 residues. Germline CDR1 SGHKS, CDR2 YYEKEE (reference sequence). In DNA, the CDR3 is TGTGCCAGCAGCCTGCATAGGGGTGGCCAGCCCCAGCATTTT. This sequence encodes CASSLHRGGQPQHF.

This chain connects TRBV7-8 to TRBJ2-7; 8 nucleotides agree with TRBD1. The V segment lost 5 bases and the J segment 3 bases; nucleotides outside the gene matches: 6. Germline V gene data show CDR1 as SGHVS and CDR2 as FQNEAQ. The CDR3 covers 14 residues. CDR3 loop: CASSNRDRIYEQYF. CDR3 coding DNA: TGTGCCAGCAGCAACCGGGACAGGATCTACGAGCAGTACTTC.

The chain couples TRBV7-9 to TRBJ2-3, with D possibly TRBD2 on 6 matching bases. Between the trimmed V and J ends, which lost 5 bases and 0 bases, there was a span of 12 bases. Germline CDR1 is SEHNR and CDR2 is FQNEAQ (reference sequence). The CDR3 spans 15 residues. The DNA of the CDR3 is TGTGCCAGCAGCGGAAACGGGAGAAGCACAGATACGCAGTATTTT. Its translation: CASSGNGRSTDTQYF.

The chain employs TRBV6-5 and TRBJ2-2; 9 nucleotides line up with TRBD2. The CDR3 is 14 amino acids. CDR1 and CDR2 (germline): MNHEY, SVGAGI. V gave up 5 bases and J gave up 7 bases; unmatched junction bases: 5. The CDR3 loop reads CASSRTSDIGELFF. The CDR3 DNA sequence: TGTGCCAGCAGTCGGACTAGCGACATCGGGGAGCTGTTTTTT.

The V call is TRBV9, the J call TRBJ2-3, with TRBD2 matching 7 bases. J lost 0 bases, V lost 0 bases, and 4 bases had no gene match. The CDR3 has 16 amino acids. Germline V gives CDR1 SGDLS, CDR2 YYNGEE. The CDR3: CASSVGAGISTDTQYF. CDR3 nucleotides: TGTGCCAGCAGCGTAGGAGCGGGGATTAGCACAGATACGCAGTATTTT.

The V call is TRBV5-1, the J call TRBJ2-3; TRBD1 aligns across 8 bases. Germline V lookup: CDR1 SGHRS, CDR2 YFSETQ. Losses at the gene ends were 4 bases for V and 5 bases for J; bases not matched to a gene: 3. The CDR3 contains 13 residues. For the CDR3, the DNA is TGCGCCAGCAGCGTCGACAGGGGAGATACGCAGTATTTT. As protein: CASSVDRGDTQYF.

The chain recombines TRBV18 with TRBJ1-1; D is possibly TRBD1 (5 bases). CDR3 length equals 15 residues. Germline CDR1 reads KGHSH; CDR2 reads LQKENI. Trimming took off 1 base at V and 1 base at J, with 10 bases between the two ends. The CDR3 region has the DNA TGTGCCAGCTCACCACTGGAGACAGCGAACACTGAAGCTTTCTTT. Protein product: CASSPLETANTEAFF.

The chain joins TRBV18 to TRBJ2-6; the match to TRBD2 covers 8 bases. CDR1 is KGHSH and CDR2 is LQKENI in the germline V gene. CDR3 length equals 20 residues. Trimming cost V 0 bases and J 0 bases; bases outside gene matches: 10. The CDR3, as DNA: TGTGCCAGCTCACCACCTACCCGGGGGGGGAAATTCTCTGGGGCCAACGTCCTGACTTTC. It codes for CASSPPTRGGKFSGANVLTF.

This chain links TRBV7-8 with TRBJ2-5; TRBD1 or TRBD2 may be the D gene (5 bases each). Germline loops: CDR1 SGHVS, CDR2 FQNEAQ. V was trimmed by 5 bases and J by 1 base, leaving 20 bases between them. The CDR3 length is 17 residues. CDR3 residues: CASSLPPLPGPQETQYF. CDR3 DNA: TGTGCCAGCAGCCTCCCACCTTTACCGGGACCCCAAGAGACCCAGTACTTC.

The V gene is TRBV25-1, the J gene TRBJ1-2; 9 nucleotides line up with TRBD1. Germline assignment: CDR1 MGHDK and CDR2 SYGVNS. Trimming removed 8 bases from V and 5 bases from J; junction bases left unmatched: 12. The CDR3 has 15 amino acids. CDR3 in amino acids: CASADAGTGIYGYTF. The CDR3 nucleotides are TGTGCCAGCGCCGATGCCGGGACAGGGATTTATGGCTACACCTTC.

The chain couples TRBV7-9 to TRBJ2-2; TRBD2 matches 12 bases. Germline CDR1 is SEHNR and CDR2 is FQNEAQ (reference sequence). The CDR3 is made up of 18 amino acids. Trimming took 7 bases from V and 0 from J; bases not matched to a gene: 9. The CDR3: CASNPPGLAGANTGELFF. The CDR3 region has the DNA TGTGCCAGCAATCCACCGGGACTAGCGGGCGCGAACACCGGGGAGCTGTTTTTT.

DNA for the CDR3: TGTGCCAGTAGTTATCTGAACACCGGGGAGCTGTTTTTT. This gives the protein CASSYLNTGELFF. This chain uses TRBV19 with TRBJ2-2; the D is unclear. With 5 bases removed from V and 1 base from J, the gap between germline ends came to 5 bases. Per germline, CDR1 LNHDA and CDR2 SQIVND (reference sequence). This CDR3 has 13 residues.